The subject of this entry is one TCR beta chain. Its antigen is undetermined. The CDR3 consists of 14 residues. The germline V gene encodes CDR1 SEHNR and CDR2 FQNEAQ (reference sequence). Trimming at V came to 3 bases and at J to 4 bases, leaving 5 bases not matched to a gene. TCRdb reprocessed the reads via MiXCR and lists one record per CDR3 protein. The data show about 130,000 distinct CDR3 sequences, under 30% seen once. The record originates from a study of T cell repertoires in cytomegalovirus infection. Study-level background: Public signatures in TCR beta pointed to CMV infection and matching HLA type. Study-level results: Within the response measured ex vivo, HLA-C-restricted CMV-specific TCR beta clonotypes were dominant. Identification of carriers of CMV plus the relevant HLA was achieved through cumulative public TCR beta family frequency.

The material sequenced was PBMCs, sequenced either directly or after in vitro stimulation (not recorded which). This sequence joins TRBV7-9 and TRBJ1-1; TRBD1 matches 7 bases. This TCR derives from a human donor in good health (CMV status not recorded). Some clones in this sample may be carry-over from other donors' samples. CDR3 sequence (DNA): TGTGCCAGCAGCTTTTCAGGGGGTGGCACTGAAGCTTTCTTT. This codes for CASSFSGGGTEAFF.